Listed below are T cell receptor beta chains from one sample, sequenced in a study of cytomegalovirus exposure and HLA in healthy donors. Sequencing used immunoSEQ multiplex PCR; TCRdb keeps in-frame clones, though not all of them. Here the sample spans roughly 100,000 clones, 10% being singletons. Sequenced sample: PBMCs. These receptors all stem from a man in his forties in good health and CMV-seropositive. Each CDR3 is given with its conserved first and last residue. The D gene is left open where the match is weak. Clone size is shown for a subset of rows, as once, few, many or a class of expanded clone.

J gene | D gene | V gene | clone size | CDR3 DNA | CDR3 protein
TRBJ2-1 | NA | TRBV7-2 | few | TGTGCCAGCAGCTACGCGGGACTCACCTCCTACAATGAGCAGTTCTTC | CASSYAGLTSYNEQFF
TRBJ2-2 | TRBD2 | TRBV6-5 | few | TGTGCCGCCCGACCGGGACTAGAGGTGACCGGGGAGCTGTTTTTT | CAARPGLEVTGELFF
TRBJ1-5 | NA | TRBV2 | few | TGTGCCAGCAGTGAAGAGGGAGGCAATCAGCCCCAGCATTTT | CASSEEGGNQPQHF
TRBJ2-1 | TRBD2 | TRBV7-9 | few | TGTGCCAGCAACTACCGACCTAGCGGGAGCTCCTACAATGAGCAGTTCTTC | CASNYRPSGSSYNEQFF
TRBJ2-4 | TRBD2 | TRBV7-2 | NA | TGTGCCAGCAGCTTAGCTGCCGGGGGGTCCAAAAACATTCAGTACTTC | CASSLAAGGSKNIQYF
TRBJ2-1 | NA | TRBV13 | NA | TGTGCCAACAATCCAGCGGATAGCTCCTACAATGAGCAGTTCTTC | CANNPADSSYNEQFF
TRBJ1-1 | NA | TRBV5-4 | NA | TGTGCCAGCAGCTCTAGTCTCACTGAAGCTTTCTTT | CASSSSLTEAFF
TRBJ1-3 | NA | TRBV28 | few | TGTGCCAGCAGTCCTCCAGATGGGGCAGGAAACACCATATATTTT | CASSPPDGAGNTIYF
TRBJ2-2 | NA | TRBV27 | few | TGTGCCAGCAGTTTAGTTAGTAGAACCGGGGAGCTGTTTTTT | CASSLVSRTGELFF
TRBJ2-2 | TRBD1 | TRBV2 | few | TGTGCCAGCAGGGGTGGACAGGGGAACACCGGGGAGCTGTTTTTT | CASRGGQGNTGELFF
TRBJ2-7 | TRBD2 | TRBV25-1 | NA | TGTGCCAGCAGTGCTGCCGTAGGCACTAGCGGATCCTACGAGCAGTACTTC | CASSAAVGTSGSYEQYF
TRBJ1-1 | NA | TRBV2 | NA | TGTGCCAGCATGCGGGTGGGAACTGAAGCTTTCTTT | CASMRVGTEAFF
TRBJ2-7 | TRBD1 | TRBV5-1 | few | TGCGCCAGCAGCATAGACAGGGGCACCTACGAGCAGTACTTC | CASSIDRGTYEQYF
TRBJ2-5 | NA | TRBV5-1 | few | TGCGCCAGCGCCCCCGGTTTCCCCCCTCGAGAGACCCAGTACTTC | CASAPGFPPRETQYF
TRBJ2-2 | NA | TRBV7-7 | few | TGTGCTAGCAGCTGGAGCACCGGGGAGCTGTTTTTT | CASSWSTGELFF
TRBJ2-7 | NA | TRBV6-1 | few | TGTGCCAGCACACGACTAGATCTCTACGAGCAGTACTTC | CASTRLDLYEQYF
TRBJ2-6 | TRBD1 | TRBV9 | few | TGTGCCAGCAGCGCACCGGGACAGCCGTCTGGGGCCAACGTCCTGACTTTC | CASSAPGQPSGANVLTF
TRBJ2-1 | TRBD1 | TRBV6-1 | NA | TGTGCCAGTTCCGCGGACAGGAACAATGAGCAGTTCTTC | CASSADRNNEQFF
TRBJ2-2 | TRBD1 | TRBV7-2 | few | TGTGCCAGCAGCTTATCCCGACAGGGGGCCCTCACCGGGGAGCTGTTTTTT | CASSLSRQGALTGELFF
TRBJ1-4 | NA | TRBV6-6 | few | TGTGCCAGCAGTTACTCTGGCCCTAATGAAAAACTGTTTTTT | CASSYSGPNEKLFF
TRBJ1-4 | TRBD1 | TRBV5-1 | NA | TGCGCCAGCAGCACGGGACAGAATGAAAAACTGTTTTTT | CASSTGQNEKLFF
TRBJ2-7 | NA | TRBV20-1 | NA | TGCAGTGCTCAGCAGGGCTACGAGCAGTACTTC | CSAQQGYEQYF
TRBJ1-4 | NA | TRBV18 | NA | TGTGCCAGCTCGTCCGGGGGGGCTGAAAAACTGTTTTTT | CASSSGGAEKLFF
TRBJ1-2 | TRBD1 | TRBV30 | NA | TGTGCCTGGAGTCCGGGGACAGGGGGCTTTGGCTACACCTTC | CAWSPGTGGFGYTF
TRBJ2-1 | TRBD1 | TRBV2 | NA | TGTGCCAGCAGTGGAGCCGGGACAGAAAACAATGAGCAGTTCTTC | CASSGAGTENNEQFF
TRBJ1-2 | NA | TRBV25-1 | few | TGTGCCAGCAGTGAGGCAGGCCTCTATGGCTACACCTTC | CASSEAGLYGYTF
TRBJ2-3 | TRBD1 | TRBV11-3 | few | TGTGCCAGCAGCAAGGGACAGGGATCAGATACGCAGTATTTT | CASSKGQGSDTQYF
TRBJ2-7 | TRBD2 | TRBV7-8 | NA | TGTGCCAGCAGCCCGCGTGGACTAGCAGATAGCTCCTACGAGCAGTACTTC | CASSPRGLADSSYEQYF
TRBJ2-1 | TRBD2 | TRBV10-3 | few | TGTGCCATCGGTCTGTCTGGGACTAACAACAATGAGCAGTTCTTC | CAIGLSGTNNNEQFF
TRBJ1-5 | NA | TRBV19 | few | TGTGCCAGTAGTATATCGTCGGCAGGAGGCCAGCATTTT | CASSISSAGGQHF
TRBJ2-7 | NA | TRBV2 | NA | TGTGCCAGCAGCTTAAACAGTTACGAGCAGTACTTC | CASSLNSYEQYF
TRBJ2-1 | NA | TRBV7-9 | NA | TGTGCCCAGGAGGAGGCCTCCTACAATGAGCAGTTCTTC | CAQEEASYNEQFF
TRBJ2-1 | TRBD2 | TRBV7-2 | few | TGTGCCAGCAGCGGTAGCGGGAGGGCCGGGGTTGAGCAGTTCTTC | CASSGSGRAGVEQFF